This T cell receptor beta chain was found in a study of blood T cell repertoires in COVID-19. In the study overall: Collection of acute and convalescent COVID-19 samples took place in the United States, Italy and Spain. PBMCs, B-cell-depleted T cells, or T cells were the source of the cDNA or gDNA that made up the material.

Trimming pared 6 bases from V and 0 bases from J, leaving 6 bases between. Germline V CDR1 and CDR2: SNHLY, FYNNEI. This CDR3 spans 14 amino acids. In the original analysis: Reference gene primers were amplified, and this amplification served to estimate nucleated cell counts. Assay used: immunoSEQ multiplex PCR; TCRdb lists only in-frame clones, some missing. Clone size and V and J calls were adopted from that table, with D and trimming inferred from the DNA. The top ten clones hold around 20% of a sample with about 70,000 clones, roughly 70% of them seen once. This clone has just a few counts. Sequenced input: peripheral blood. The TCR sequence derives from a man in his 70s with acute or convalescent COVID-19. The chain uses TRBV2 and TRBJ2-6, with no clear D. This CDR3 reads CASRTSSGANVLTF. CDR3 in DNA: TGTGCCAGCAGGACAAGCTCTGGGGCCAACGTCCTGACTTTC.